This entry features one T cell receptor beta chain sequence. There is no known antigen for this receptor. No clone much larger than this one lies a single base away; base qualities are absent. TCRbeta CDR3 regions were amplified from genomic DNA using the immunoSEQ Assay, a bias-controlled multiplex PCR. Per the source publication's procedure: The number of nucleated cells in each sample was estimated by amplification of reference gene primers within the assay. To quantify the absolute abundance of each unique TCRbeta CDR3 rearrangement, sequence reads were collapsed and filtered. For each sample, productive Simpson clonality was calculated by taking the square root of Simpson's diversity index across productive rearrangements. TCRdb took over this immuneACCESS table, retaining in-frame rearrangements with V and J assigned. Such tables are incomplete; in checked studies, under half of the missing clones stem from an unresolved V gene, and the remainder is unexplained. The D gene and trimming were derived from the DNA, and the V and J assignments and clone size from that table. This sample holds over 150,000 clones; 84% were observed only once. 13% to 15% of the sample goes to the ten largest clones.

These data come from a study of blood T cell repertoires in COVID-19 (dated by TCRdb to the early 2020s). About the investigation overall: Samples covering the acute and convalescent phases of COVID-19 were provided by collaborators in the United States, Italy and Spain. Subjects who had been exposed to COVID-19, were actively infected with it, or had recovered from it provided the deeply sampled blood TCRbeta repertoires that made up the dataset. Samples were obtained from the ongoing ImmuneRACE study (first 160 participants) and from roughly 1,300 subjects provided by 6 global collaborators. The repertoires were released in a freely available public database meant as a resource for research on the immune response to SARS-CoV-2. Where available, HLA class I and class II types were obtained from metadata supplied by the sample provider rather than from assay-based typing. The prospective study material was composed of cDNA or gDNA derived from T cells, B-cell-depleted T cells, or PBMCs. The sample metadata nearly always contained a de-identified subject ID, COVID-19 status, age in years and sex.

Paper-wide results and their limitations: The amount of clinical and demographic metadata varied by source and participant and was provided uncurated.

The collaborating institutions used their own protocols to collect whole blood in K2EDTA tubes. For TCRbeta analysis, collaborator samples were shipped as frozen whole blood, as isolated PBMCs, or as DNA extracted from either sample type. Measured from the cysteine to the phenylalanine, the CDR3 is 16 residues long. CDR3 DNA is the only sequence kept; it has 48 bases, read in frame from the first base. CDR1 and CDR2 (SGDLS, YYNGEE) derive from the germline V gene. V is clipped by 2 bases and J by 3 bases, and the sequence between their germline boundaries is 15 bases long. The specimen sequenced was peripheral blood. The chain is assembled from TRBV9 and TRBJ2-1; TRBD2 is a weak D gene call, 6 bases matching. The receptor comes from a young man with active or convalescent COVID-19. For the CDR3, the sequence is CASSVLNGRNYNEQFF. The DNA is TGTGCCAGCAGCGTTCTCAATGGGAGGAACTACAATGAGCAGTTCTTC.